The 21 T cell receptor beta chains presented below share a single source sample, sequenced in a study of neoadjuvant anti-PD-1 for oral cavity cancer. Assay used: immunoSEQ multiplex PCR; TCRdb lists only in-frame clones, some missing. The sample yields 14,000 or so clones, around 62% seen once. The material was PBMCs, obtained before nivolumab (anti-PD-1) treatment. These receptors were taken from a person aged 35 to 85 with oral cavity squamous cell carcinoma.

This chain uses TRBV7-8 with TRBJ1-4; D may be TRBD1 (5 bases). V lost 1 base to trimming and J lost 6 bases, with 9 bases between them. Germline CDR1 reads SGHVS; CDR2 reads FQNEAQ. This CDR3 is 14 amino acids long. The CDR3 region is CASSLGGDYEKLFF. Written as DNA, the CDR3 is TGTGCCAGCAGCTTAGGAGGGGACTATGAAAAACTGTTTTTT.

This clone has a handful of counts. The V gene is TRBV20-1, the J gene TRBJ1-2, with TRBD1 identical over 7 bases. The V and J ends lost 6 bases and 12 bases, in that order; junction bases with no gene match: 10. The germline V gene has CDR1 DFQATT and CDR2 SNEGSKA (reference sequence). This CDR3 is 11 amino acids long. The CDR3 bases are TGCAGTGCAGGGAGGACAGGTCTGAACACCTTC. Translated, it gives CSAGRTGLNTF.

In this sample, this clone turned up a few times. This rearrangement joins TRBV10-1 to TRBJ2-7; D tentatively fits TRBD1 or TRBD2 (5 bases each). The V end was cut by 8 bases, the J end by 9 bases, with 17 bases between. The germline gives CDR1 WNHNN, CDR2 SYGVQD (reference sequence). The CDR3 is 12 amino acids. The CDR3 protein is CASVGARGGQYF. DNA for the CDR3: TGCGCCAGCGTCGGGGCCCGGGGTGGGCAGTACTTC.

The chain has TRBV6-6 and TRBJ2-7; D might be TRBD1 (5 bases). The V end lost 6 bases, the J end lost 1 base, and 7 bases lay between the germline ends. From germline, CDR1 is MNHNY and CDR2 SVGAGI (reference sequence). The CDR3 has 12 amino acids. CDR3 region: CASRQGSYEQYF. The CDR3 bases are TGTGCCAGCAGGCAGGGTTCCTACGAGCAGTACTTC.

V and J are TRBV4-1 and TRBJ1-5, with a tentative D call TRBD1 (5 bases). Germline V gives CDR1 MGHRA, CDR2 YSYEKL. This CDR3 spans 18 amino acids. Trimming took 1 base from V and 4 from J, leaving 20 bases between them. Here the CDR3 DNA reads TGCGCCAGCAGCCAAGGGACAATAAGGGGCGGGGGGAATCAGCCCCAGCATTTT. It codes for CASSQGTIRGGGNQPQHF.

V and J are TRBV10-3 and TRBJ1-1, with D uncertain. This CDR3 is built from 12 residues. V was clipped by 3 bases and J by 8 bases, with 10 bases between them. CDR1 is ENHRY and CDR2 is SYGVKD in the germline V gene. CDR3 residues: CAISDSGPEAFF. For the CDR3, the DNA is TGTGCCATCAGTGACAGCGGCCCGGAAGCTTTCTTT.

This clone has a handful of counts. J is TRBJ1-4 and V is TRBV5-1; no firm D call. The germline V gene has CDR1 SGHRS and CDR2 YFSETQ. V was shortened by 7 bases and J by 13 bases, with 11 bases between the two germline ends. The CDR3 totals 10 residues. The CDR3 sequence: CASRVGSLFF. The CDR3 coding sequence is TGCGCCAGCCGAGTGGGGTCACTGTTTTTT.

This chain's CDR3 is CASSPQGWYGYTF. CDR3 coding DNA: TGTGCCAGCTCACCACAGGGTTGGTATGGCTACACCTTC. The V and J genes are TRBV18 and TRBJ1-2; D uncertain. The V end was cut by 1 base, the J end by 5 bases, with 8 bases between. The CDR3 loop spans 13 amino acids. CDR1 is KGHSH, CDR2 LQKENI, per germline.

The chain uses TRBV7-7 and TRBJ2-5, with 7 bases that match TRBD1. The junction had 11 bases not matched to a gene; V was cut back by 5 bases and J by 5 bases. In germline, CDR1 is SSHAT, CDR2 FNYEAQ (reference sequence). This CDR3 has 15 amino acids. The CDR3 here is CASSPTGQGTETQYF. The CDR3 region has the DNA TGTGCCAGCAGCCCGACAGGGCAGGGAACGGAGACCCAGTACTTC.

The chain employs TRBV20-1 and TRBJ1-2; D is ambiguous. Trimming took 7 bases from V and 4 from J, leaving 10 bases between them. The germline V gene encodes CDR1 DFQATT and CDR2 SNEGSKA (reference sequence). The CDR3 spans 11 residues. CDR3 in DNA: TGCAGTGTATACGGCTCCTATGGCTACACCTTC. It specifies CSVYGSYGYTF.

V and J are TRBV6-6 and TRBJ1-4, with TRBD1 matching 10 bases. This CDR3 spans 16 amino acids. V gave up 10 bases and J gave up 2 bases; unmatched junction bases: 10. Looked up from germline, CDR1 is MNHNY and CDR2 is SVGAGI (reference sequence). CDR3 nucleotides: TGTGCCATCAACCGGGACAGGGGCTCGACTAATGAAAAACTGTTTTTT. It is translated as CAINRDRGSTNEKLFF.

The J gene is TRBJ1-2, the V gene TRBV4-1; maybe TRBD1 (6 bases). The germline V and J ends were trimmed by 0 bases and 6 bases, with 14 bases remaining between them. Germline CDR1 reads MGHRA; CDR2 reads YSYEKL. The CDR3 length is 15 residues. Written as DNA, the CDR3 is TGCGCCAGCAGCCAAGATCCGGGGGCTTGGGATGGCTACACCTTC. As protein: CASSQDPGAWDGYTF.

This clone was seen a single time. This chain connects TRBV30 to TRBJ2-7; 8 bases match TRBD2. CDR3 size: 11 residues. CDR1 is GTSNPN and CDR2 is SVGIG in the germline V gene (reference sequence). V lost 6 bases, J lost 6 bases, and 4 bases stayed unmatched. As DNA, the CDR3 is TGTGCCTGCCAGCTAGCGGGCGAGCAGTACTTC. As protein: CACQLAGEQYF.

The chain has TRBV4-1 and TRBJ1-5; possibly TRBD1 for D (6 bases). Trimming took off 1 base at V and 3 bases at J, with 16 bases between the two ends. The length of the CDR3 is 17 residues. Looked up from germline, CDR1 is MGHRA and CDR2 is YSYEKL. The chain's CDR3 is CASSQGWQGFSNQPQHF. The CDR3, as DNA: TGCGCCAGCAGCCAAGGGTGGCAGGGGTTCTCCAATCAGCCCCAGCATTTT.

The V and J genes are TRBV5-6 and TRBJ2-2, with D unresolved. Deletions cut 1 base from V and 6 bases from J, with 7 bases between. Germline V CDR1 and CDR2: SGHDT, YYEEEE. The CDR3 consists of 13 residues. CDR3 sequence (DNA): TGTGCCAGCAGCTTGTTAGGGCCCGGGGAGCTGTTTTTT. Its protein is CASSLLGPGELFF.

V gene TRBV30 combines with J gene TRBJ2-5; D not certain. Trimming shortened V by 5 bases and J by 4 bases, and 8 bases separated the two germline ends. The CDR3 runs to 11 residues. Germline V gives CDR1 GTSNPN, CDR2 SVGIG (reference sequence). CDR3 nucleotides: TGTGCCTGGGGGGTAGGAGAGACCCAGTACTTC. This codes for CAWGVGETQYF. Based on the CDR3 plus reference TRBV30 and TRBJ2-5, the full variable domain is SQTIHQWPATLVQPVGSPLSLECTVEGTSNPNLYWYRQAAGRGLQLLFYSVGIGQISSEVPQNLSASRPQDRQFILSSKKLLLSDSGFYLCAWGVGETQYFGPGTRLLVL.

This clone appeared a few times. This rearrangement joins TRBV5-5 to TRBJ1-1; no clear D gene. Trimming took 3 bases from V and 3 from J, leaving 15 bases between them. The CDR3 has 15 residues. Germline loops: CDR1 SGHKS, CDR2 YYEKEE (reference sequence). The CDR3 DNA is TGTGCCAGCAGCTCCCCGGGGAACGTGTACACTGAAGCTTTCTTT. Its translation is CASSSPGNVYTEAFF.

The rearrangement uses TRBV7-2 and TRBJ1-2, with D possibly being TRBD1 (5 bases). The V end was cut by 5 bases, the J end by 7 bases, with 14 bases between. Looked up from germline, CDR1 is SGHTA and CDR2 is FQGNSA. The CDR3 has 13 residues. The CDR3 spells CASSRSEGVGYTF. As DNA, the CDR3 is TGTGCCAGCAGCCGTTCGGAAGGGGTTGGCTACACCTTC.

This chain links TRBV10-3 with TRBJ2-1, with 8 nucleotides matching TRBD2. The CDR3 is 14 residues long. Germline V CDR1 and CDR2: ENHRY, SYGVKD. J was trimmed by 6 bases and V by 8 bases; bases with no gene match: 9. CDR3 coding DNA: TGTGCCATCCAGAAGGCGGGAGGTTTCAATGAGCAGTTCTTC. Residues: CAIQKAGGFNEQFF.

The gene calls are TRBV6-5 and TRBJ1-2; D is perhaps TRBD1 (5 bases). Trimming stripped 6 bases from V and 4 bases from J, with 18 bases between. Germline V gene sequence: CDR1 MNHEY, CDR2 SVGAGI. The CDR3 covers 15 residues. CDR3 in DNA: TGTGCCAGCAGACGCCGGGGCGAAAGAGGCTATGGCTACACCTTC. Protein product: CASRRRGERGYGYTF.

This chain joins TRBV11-2 and TRBJ1-2; 7 bases are shared with TRBD1. Germline trimming cut 4 bases from V and 3 bases from J; bases unmatched to any gene: 5. The CDR3 has 14 residues. CDR1 and CDR2 (germline): SGHAT, FQNNGV. The CDR3 sequence: CASSSPDRDYGYTF. CDR3 bases: TGTGCCAGCAGCTCACCCGACAGGGACTATGGCTACACCTTC.